Below are 8 T cell receptor beta chains sequenced from a single sample in a study of T cell clonality in common variable immunodeficiency. Broader study findings: Common variable immunodeficiency TCR beta sequences reportedly had fewer deletions and N-nucleotide insertions.

Their specific antigens are unknown. Clones were sequenced by immunoSEQ multiplex PCR, and TCRdb holds only the in-frame ones, with some missing. The sample is made up of about 34,000 clones, none counted only once. Material for sequencing was peripheral blood mononuclear cells. The receptors derive from a human donor with common variable immunodeficiency.

This clone came up many times. At one end, the junction sequence differs from germline, possibly due to a read error. The CDR3 goes on 3 residues after the read ends, and that part is filled in from the germline J gene. The chain combines TRBV20-1 with TRBJ2-7; TRBD2 agrees at 9 bases. Germline-derived CDR1 and CDR2 are DFQATT and SNEGSKA (reference sequence). The CDR3 length is 13 residues. CDR3 sequence reads: CSARAGGSYEQYF. The covered CDR3 bases are TGCAGTGCCAGAGCGGGGGGCTCCTACGAG.

At least ten counts were recorded for this clone. The CDR3 end lies 3 residues beyond the end of the read and is filled in from the germline J gene. The chain carries TRBV2 and TRBJ2-5; D is perhaps TRBD1 (5 bases). Trimming took 2 bases from V and 7 from J, leaving 14 bases between them. The V gene's germline CDR1 is SNHLY and CDR2 FYNNEI. This CDR3 is built from 14 residues. CDR3 loop: CASSETAGPTTQYF. CDR3 DNA, as far as it was read: TGTGCCAGCAGTGAAACGGCAGGGCCGACGACC. The variable domain in full, with the rest retrieved from reference TRBV2 and TRBJ2-5, is EPEVTQTPSHQVTQMGQEVILRCVPISNHLYFYWYRQILGQKVEFLVSFYNNEISEKSEIFDDQFSVERPDGSNFTLKIRSTKLEDSAMYFCASSETAGPTTQYFGPGTRLLVL.

In this sample, this clone turned up many times. The read ends 3 residues early relative to the CDR3; the germline J gene fills the gap. The chain has TRBV20-1 and TRBJ2-1; the D is unclear. From germline, CDR1 is DFQATT and CDR2 SNEGSKA (reference sequence). V was shortened by 3 bases and J by 5 bases, with 14 bases between the two germline ends. The CDR3 consists of 14 residues. The CDR3 loop reads CSARRLVGDNEQFF. Partial CDR3 DNA: TGCAGTGCTAGGCGGCTAGTCGGCGACAATGAG.

Regarding this clone: The sequenced fragment ends 3 residues before the CDR3 boundary, so the rest is inferred from the germline J gene. The chain is built from TRBV19 and TRBJ1-5, with a weak D call TRBD1 (5 bases). Germline V gene sequence: CDR1 LNHDA, CDR2 SQIVND (reference sequence). The CDR3 extends over 15 amino acids. V lost 7 bases, J lost 7 bases, and 20 bases lay in between. CDR3 DNA (partial): TGTGCCAGTACCACGAATCGGGTAAGGGGACAGCCC. Encoded protein: CASTTNRVRGQP. The entire CDR3 sequence reads CASTTNRVRGQPQHF.

This clone occurred many times. With the read ending 3 residues before the CDR3 end, the germline J gene is used to fill in that end. The chain combines TRBV7-6 with TRBJ2-4; the match to TRBD2 covers 9 bases. The length of the CDR3 is 15 residues. V lost 4 bases to trimming and J lost 6 bases; unmatched junction nucleotides: 7. Germline assignment: CDR1 SGHVS and CDR2 FNYEAQ. The covered CDR3 bases are TGTGCCAGCAGCTCGATAGCGGGAGACACAAACATT. It yields the protein CASSSIAGDTNI. The whole CDR3 region reads CASSSIAGDTNIQYF.

This clone was counted a few times. The CDR3 sequence is CASRRAGVGQETQYF. The DNA read from the CDR3 is TGCGCCAGCAGGAGAGCGGGAGTAGGCCAAGAGACC. The J gene is TRBJ2-5, the V gene TRBV10-2; 8 bases agree with TRBD2. Read coverage stops 3 residues before the CDR3 terminus; the germline J gene supplies the remainder. The V segment lost 6 bases and the J segment 1 base; nucleotides outside the gene matches: 7. Germline CDR1 and CDR2: WSHSY and SAAADI. The CDR3 is made up of 15 amino acids.

This clone was recorded many times. The sequenced part of the CDR3 DNA is TGTGCCAGCACCCAAGACAGGGCGGGAGCCTATGGC. Residues: CASTQDRAGAYG. The CDR3 in full is CASTQDRAGAYGYTF. This chain uses TRBV7-9 with TRBJ1-2; 7 bases fit TRBD1. The missing CDR3 end, 3 residues past where the read stops, is filled in from the germline J gene. After removal of 7 bases from V and 4 bases from J, the junction contained 12 bases not matched to a gene. Germline lookup yields CDR1 SEHNR and CDR2 FQNEAQ (reference sequence). CDR3 length: 15 amino acids. The complete variable domain, with remaining parts taken from reference TRBV7-9 and TRBJ1-2, reads DTGVSQNPRHKITKRGQNVTFRCDPISEHNRLYWYRQTLGQGPEFLTYFQNEAQLEKSRLLSDRFSAERPKGSFSTLEIQRTEQGDSAMYLCASTQDRAGAYGYTFGSGTRLTVV.

This clone was observed many times. The CDR3 is cut off 3 residues early in the read; its end comes from the germline J gene. This chain connects TRBV6-2 or TRBV6-3 to TRBJ2-1, with 10 bases fitting TRBD2. Germline V gene data show CDR1 as MNHEY and CDR2 as SVGEGT. The CDR3 extends over 14 amino acids. The J segment lost 5 bases and the V segment lost 4 bases, leaving 2 bases of the junction unmatched. Partial CDR3 DNA: TGTGCCAGCAGTTGGACTAGCGGAAACAATGAG. Translating gives CASSWTSGNNE. The whole CDR3 reads CASSWTSGNNEQFF.